These T cell receptor beta chains were read from a single sample in a study of T cell responses to AZD1222 COVID-19 vaccine. Assay used: immunoSEQ multiplex PCR; TCRdb lists only in-frame clones, some missing. Of approximately 150,000 clones listed, 90% are singletons. The starting material was peripheral blood, obtained 28 days after the second dose of the MenACWY control vaccine. The origin of the receptors is an adult who received the MenACWY meningococcal vaccine as a control. The CDR3 runs from the conserved cysteine through the conserved F or W. Fields, in order: clone size, V gene, J gene, D gene, CDR3 protein, CDR3 DNA. A D gene is named only where the DNA matches it firmly. Expanded clones get a size class; other rows say once, few or many, or leave the size out.

clone_size: few
v_call: TRBV30
j_call: TRBJ2-7
d_call: TRBD1
cdr3_aa: CAWSIGTGVYEQYF
cdr3_nt: TGTGCCTGGAGTATTGGGACAGGGGTGTACGAGCAGTACTTC

clone_size: NA
v_call: TRBV6-5
j_call: TRBJ1-4
d_call: NA
cdr3_aa: CASSYSTERTNEKLFF
cdr3_nt: TGTGCCAGCAGTTACTCCACGGAGCGGACTAATGAAAAACTGTTTTTT

clone_size: NA
v_call: TRBV3-1/TRBV3-2
j_call: TRBJ2-2
d_call: TRBD2
cdr3_aa: CASSQVYLAGAQGVELFF
cdr3_nt: TGTGCCAGCAGCCAAGTTTATCTAGCGGGAGCCCAGGGAGTGGAGCTGTTTTTT

clone_size: NA
v_call: TRBV7-2
j_call: TRBJ1-2
d_call: NA
cdr3_aa: CASSLMLASSEVYTF
cdr3_nt: TGTGCCAGCAGCTTAATGCTGGCGAGTAGTGAAGTCTACACCTTC

clone_size: once
v_call: TRBV7-2
j_call: TRBJ1-2
d_call: NA
cdr3_aa: CASSPGPNYGYTF
cdr3_nt: TGTGCCAGCAGCCCCGGGCCAAACTATGGCTACACCTTC

clone_size: NA
v_call: TRBV4-3
j_call: TRBJ1-1
d_call: NA
cdr3_aa: CASSQGPQGFNTEAFF
cdr3_nt: TGCGCCAGCAGCCAAGGCCCGCAGGGGTTTAACACTGAAGCTTTCTTT

clone_size: NA
v_call: TRBV10-1
j_call: TRBJ2-7
d_call: NA
cdr3_aa: CASSDRQKSYEQYF
cdr3_nt: TGCGCCAGCAGTGATCGGCAGAAATCCTACGAGCAGTACTTC

clone_size: NA
v_call: TRBV19
j_call: TRBJ2-1
d_call: NA
cdr3_aa: CASSPRLVYNEQFF
cdr3_nt: TGTGCCAGTAGTCCCAGACTAGTTTACAATGAGCAGTTCTTC

clone_size: NA
v_call: TRBV18
j_call: TRBJ1-1
d_call: NA
cdr3_aa: CASSPRANTEAFF
cdr3_nt: TGTGCCAGCTCACCACGGGCGAACACTGAAGCTTTCTTT

clone_size: NA
v_call: TRBV5-5
j_call: TRBJ2-5
d_call: NA
cdr3_aa: CASSLYETQYF
cdr3_nt: TGTGCCAGCAGCTTGTACGAGACCCAGTACTTC

clone_size: NA
v_call: TRBV30
j_call: TRBJ1-4
d_call: NA
cdr3_aa: CAWTGVANEKLFF
cdr3_nt: TGTGCCTGGACCGGGGTTGCTAATGAAAAACTGTTTTTT

clone_size: NA
v_call: TRBV27
j_call: TRBJ2-6
d_call: TRBD1
cdr3_aa: CASRNHRGSTGANVLTF
cdr3_nt: TGTGCCAGCAGGAACCACAGGGGATCAACTGGGGCCAACGTCCTGACTTTC

clone_size: NA
v_call: TRBV28
j_call: TRBJ2-7
d_call: TRBD2
cdr3_aa: CASTPNIAGWSGQYF
cdr3_nt: TGTGCCAGCACCCCCAACATAGCGGGCTGGTCCGGGCAGTACTTC

clone_size: NA
v_call: TRBV5-1
j_call: TRBJ2-1
d_call: TRBD2
cdr3_aa: CASSRSYGGGGPNNEQFF
cdr3_nt: TGCGCCAGCAGCCGAAGCTACGGCGGGGGAGGGCCAAACAATGAGCAGTTCTTC

clone_size: NA
v_call: TRBV15
j_call: TRBJ1-1
d_call: NA
cdr3_aa: CATSRAGGRTEAFF
cdr3_nt: TGTGCCACCAGCAGAGCGGGGGGGAGAACTGAAGCTTTCTTT

clone_size: few
v_call: TRBV24-1
j_call: TRBJ1-1
d_call: TRBD1
cdr3_aa: CATSDAQGQGTEAFF
cdr3_nt: TGTGCCACCAGTGACGCACAGGGGCAGGGCACTGAAGCTTTCTTT

clone_size: NA
v_call: TRBV28
j_call: TRBJ2-1
d_call: TRBD2
cdr3_aa: CASKGGFYNEQFF
cdr3_nt: TGTGCCAGCAAGGGAGGGTTCTACAATGAGCAGTTCTTC

clone_size: NA
v_call: TRBV27
j_call: TRBJ1-1
d_call: NA
cdr3_aa: CASARGIEAFF
cdr3_nt: TGTGCCAGCGCCAGGGGCATTGAAGCTTTCTTT

clone_size: NA
v_call: TRBV6-2/TRBV6-3
j_call: TRBJ2-1
d_call: NA
cdr3_aa: CASSYSRGVWDEQFF
cdr3_nt: TGTGCCAGCAGTTACTCGAGGGGGGTCTGGGATGAGCAGTTCTTC

clone_size: NA
v_call: TRBV5-4
j_call: TRBJ1-1
d_call: NA
cdr3_aa: CASSNGRGRMDTEAFF
cdr3_nt: TGTGCCAGCAGCAACGGGCGGGGGCGAATGGACACTGAAGCTTTCTTT

clone_size: once
v_call: TRBV2
j_call: TRBJ2-2
d_call: TRBD1
cdr3_aa: CASSALGGTGGRTGELFF
cdr3_nt: TGTGCCAGCAGCGCCCTAGGTGGGACAGGGGGGAGAACCGGGGAGCTGTTTTTT

clone_size: NA
v_call: TRBV6-5
j_call: TRBJ1-3
d_call: NA
cdr3_aa: CASRQGPGNTIYF
cdr3_nt: TGTGCCAGCAGACAGGGCCCTGGAAACACCATATATTTT

clone_size: NA
v_call: TRBV24-1
j_call: TRBJ2-1
d_call: TRBD1
cdr3_aa: CATSDPQPGQGFAGEQFF
cdr3_nt: TGTGCCACCAGTGATCCGCAACCGGGACAGGGGTTTGCAGGTGAGCAGTTCTTC

clone_size: few
v_call: TRBV25-1
j_call: TRBJ2-7
d_call: NA
cdr3_aa: CASSDSQYEQYF
cdr3_nt: TGTGCCAGCAGCGACTCACAATACGAGCAGTACTTC

clone_size: NA
v_call: TRBV12-3/TRBV12-4
j_call: TRBJ2-7
d_call: TRBD2
cdr3_aa: CASRPGLDYEQYF
cdr3_nt: TGTGCCAGCAGGCCGGGACTAGACTACGAGCAGTACTTC

clone_size: NA
v_call: TRBV27
j_call: TRBJ1-1
d_call: NA
cdr3_aa: CASSFWGRNTEAFF
cdr3_nt: TGTGCCAGCAGTTTCTGGGGGCGGAACACTGAAGCTTTCTTT

clone_size: few
v_call: TRBV19
j_call: TRBJ2-1
d_call: NA
cdr3_aa: CASSTGTSGTFF
cdr3_nt: TGTGCCAGTAGTACCGGGACCTCGGGCACGTTCTTC